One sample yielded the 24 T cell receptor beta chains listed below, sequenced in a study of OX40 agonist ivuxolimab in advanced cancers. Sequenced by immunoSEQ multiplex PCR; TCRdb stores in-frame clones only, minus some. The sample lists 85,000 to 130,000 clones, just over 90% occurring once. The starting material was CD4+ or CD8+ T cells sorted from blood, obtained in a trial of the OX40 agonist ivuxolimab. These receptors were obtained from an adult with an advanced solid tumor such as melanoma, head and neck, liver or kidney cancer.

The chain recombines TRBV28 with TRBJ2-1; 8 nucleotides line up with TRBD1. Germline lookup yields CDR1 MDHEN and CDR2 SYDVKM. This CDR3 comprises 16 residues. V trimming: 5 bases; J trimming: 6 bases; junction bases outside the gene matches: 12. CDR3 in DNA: TGTGCCAGCAGTCCATCCGGGACAGGTGCCATCAATGAGCAGTTCTTC. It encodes CASSPSGTGAINEQFF.

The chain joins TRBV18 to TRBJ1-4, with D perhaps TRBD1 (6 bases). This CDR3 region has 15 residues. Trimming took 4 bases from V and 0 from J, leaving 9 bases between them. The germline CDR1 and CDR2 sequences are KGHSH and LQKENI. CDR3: CASSHRVSTNEKLFF. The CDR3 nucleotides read TGTGCCAGCTCACACAGGGTTTCAACTAATGAAAAACTGTTTTTT.

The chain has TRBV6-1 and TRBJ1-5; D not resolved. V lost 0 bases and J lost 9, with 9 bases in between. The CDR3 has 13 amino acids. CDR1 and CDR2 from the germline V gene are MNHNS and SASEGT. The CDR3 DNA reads TGTGCCAGCAGTGAAGCGGAGGATTGGCCCCAGCATTTT. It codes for CASSEAEDWPQHF.

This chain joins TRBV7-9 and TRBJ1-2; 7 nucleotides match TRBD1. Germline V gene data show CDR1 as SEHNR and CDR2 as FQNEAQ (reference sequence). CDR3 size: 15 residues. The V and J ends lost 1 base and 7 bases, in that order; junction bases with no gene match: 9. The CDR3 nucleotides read TGTGCCAGCAGCTTAGTTCCACAAGGGGGCGGTGGCTACACCTTC. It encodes CASSLVPQGGGGYTF.

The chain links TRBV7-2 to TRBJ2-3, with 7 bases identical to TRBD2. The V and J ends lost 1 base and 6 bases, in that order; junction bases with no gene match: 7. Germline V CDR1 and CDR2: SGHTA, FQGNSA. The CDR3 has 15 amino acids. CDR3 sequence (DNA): TGTGCCAGCAGCTTAGTGTTGGTAGCGGGCGATACGCAGTATTTT. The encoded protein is CASSLVLVAGDTQYF.

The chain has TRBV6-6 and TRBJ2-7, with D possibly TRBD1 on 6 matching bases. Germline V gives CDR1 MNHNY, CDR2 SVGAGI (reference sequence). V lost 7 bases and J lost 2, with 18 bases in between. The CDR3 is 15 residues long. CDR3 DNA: TGTGCCAGCACCTATGGGGGCCCAGGGCCCTACGAGCAGTACTTC. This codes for CASTYGGPGPYEQYF.

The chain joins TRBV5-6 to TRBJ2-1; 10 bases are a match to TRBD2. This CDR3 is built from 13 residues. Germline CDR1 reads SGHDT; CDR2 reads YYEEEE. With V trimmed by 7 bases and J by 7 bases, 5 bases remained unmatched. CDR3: CASFGTSENEQFF. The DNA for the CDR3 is TGTGCCAGCTTCGGGACTAGCGAAAATGAGCAGTTCTTC.

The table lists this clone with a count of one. For the CDR3, the DNA is TGTGCCAGCAGGACCGAGTGGTTTAATGAAAAACTGTTTTTT. This sequence encodes CASRTEWFNEKLFF. The chain uses TRBV2 and TRBJ1-4; D ambiguous. Germline V gene sequence: CDR1 SNHLY, CDR2 FYNNEI. The CDR3 is 14 amino acids. V lost 6 bases, J lost 4 bases, and 12 bases lay in between.

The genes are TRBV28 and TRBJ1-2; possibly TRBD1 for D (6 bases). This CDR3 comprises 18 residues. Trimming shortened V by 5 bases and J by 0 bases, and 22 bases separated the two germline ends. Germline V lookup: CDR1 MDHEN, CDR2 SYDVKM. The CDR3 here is CASSGRRGGGVPNYGYTF. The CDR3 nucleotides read TGTGCCAGCAGTGGGAGGAGGGGGGGTGGGGTTCCTAACTATGGCTACACCTTC.

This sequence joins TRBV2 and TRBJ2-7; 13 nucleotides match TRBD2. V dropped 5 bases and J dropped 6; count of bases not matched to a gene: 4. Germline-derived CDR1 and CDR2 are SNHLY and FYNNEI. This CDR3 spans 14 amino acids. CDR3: CASSSRLAGGEQYF. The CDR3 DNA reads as TGTGCCAGCAGTTCCCGACTAGCGGGGGGCGAGCAGTACTTC.

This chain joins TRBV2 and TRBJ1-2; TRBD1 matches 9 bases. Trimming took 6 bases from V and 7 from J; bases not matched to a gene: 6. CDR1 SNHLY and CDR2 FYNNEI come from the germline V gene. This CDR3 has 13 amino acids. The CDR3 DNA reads TGTGCCAGCAGCCAGGGACAGGGTGGTGGCTACACCTTC. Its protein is CASSQGQGGGYTF.

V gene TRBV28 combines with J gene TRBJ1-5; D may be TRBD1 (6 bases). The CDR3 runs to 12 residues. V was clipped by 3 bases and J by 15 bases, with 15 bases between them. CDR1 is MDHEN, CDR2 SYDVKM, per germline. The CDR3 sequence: CASSFEDRPWHF. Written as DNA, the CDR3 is TGTGCCAGCAGTTTCGAAGACAGGCCTTGGCATTTT.

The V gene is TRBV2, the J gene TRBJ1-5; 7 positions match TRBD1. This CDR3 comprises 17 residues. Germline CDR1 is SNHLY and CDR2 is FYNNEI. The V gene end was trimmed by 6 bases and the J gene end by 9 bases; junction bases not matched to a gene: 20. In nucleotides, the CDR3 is TGTGCCAGCAGGGCCACAGGGGTCGACGTCCGAATCACGCCCCAGCATTTT. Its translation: CASRATGVDVRITPQHF.

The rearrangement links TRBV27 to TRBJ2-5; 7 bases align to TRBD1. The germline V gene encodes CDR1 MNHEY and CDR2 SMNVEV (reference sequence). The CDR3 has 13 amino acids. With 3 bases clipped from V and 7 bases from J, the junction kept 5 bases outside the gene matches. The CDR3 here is CASSLAHRGTQYF. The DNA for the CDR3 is TGTGCCAGCAGTTTGGCACACAGGGGGACCCAGTACTTC.

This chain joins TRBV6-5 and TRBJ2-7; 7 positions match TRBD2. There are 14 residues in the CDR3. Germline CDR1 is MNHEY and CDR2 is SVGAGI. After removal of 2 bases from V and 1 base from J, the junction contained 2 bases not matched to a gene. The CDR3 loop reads CASSYRDYSYEQYF. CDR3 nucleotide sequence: TGTGCCAGCAGTTACCGGGACTATTCCTACGAGCAGTACTTC.

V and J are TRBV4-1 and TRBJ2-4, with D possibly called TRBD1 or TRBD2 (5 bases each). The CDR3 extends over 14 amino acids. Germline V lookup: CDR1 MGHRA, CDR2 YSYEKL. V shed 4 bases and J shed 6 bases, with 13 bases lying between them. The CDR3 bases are TGCGCCAGCAGCCGCCCCGGGACCGTAAACATTCAGTACTTC. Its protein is CASSRPGTVNIQYF.

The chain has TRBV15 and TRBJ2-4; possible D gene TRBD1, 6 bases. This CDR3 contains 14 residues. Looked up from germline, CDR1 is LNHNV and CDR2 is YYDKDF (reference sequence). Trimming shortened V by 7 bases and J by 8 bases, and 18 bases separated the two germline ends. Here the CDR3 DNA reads TGTGCCACCAATAGGGGTGGGGCAGGGGACATTCAGTACTTC. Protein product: CATNRGGAGDIQYF.

CDR3 sequence (DNA): TGTGCCAGCAGTTTTGTGGGACAGGGTTACTTC. This translates into CASSFVGQGYF. The chain couples TRBV28 to TRBJ2-7; the match to TRBD1 covers 9 bases. V trimming: 3 bases; J trimming: 13 bases; junction bases outside the gene matches: 4. Looked up from germline, CDR1 is MDHEN and CDR2 is SYDVKM. The CDR3 loop spans 11 amino acids.

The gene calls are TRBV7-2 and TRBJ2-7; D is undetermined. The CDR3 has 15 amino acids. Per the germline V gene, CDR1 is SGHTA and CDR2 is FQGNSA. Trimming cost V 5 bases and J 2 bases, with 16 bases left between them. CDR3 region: CASSPTGQAAYEQYF. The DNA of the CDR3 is TGTGCCAGCAGCCCAACCGGGCAGGCCGCCTACGAGCAGTACTTC.

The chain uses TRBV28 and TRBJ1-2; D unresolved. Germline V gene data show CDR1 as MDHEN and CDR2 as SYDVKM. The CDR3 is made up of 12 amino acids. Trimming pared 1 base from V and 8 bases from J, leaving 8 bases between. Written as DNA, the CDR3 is TGTGCCAGCAGTTTATCCGGGGAGGGCTACACCTTC. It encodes CASSLSGEGYTF.

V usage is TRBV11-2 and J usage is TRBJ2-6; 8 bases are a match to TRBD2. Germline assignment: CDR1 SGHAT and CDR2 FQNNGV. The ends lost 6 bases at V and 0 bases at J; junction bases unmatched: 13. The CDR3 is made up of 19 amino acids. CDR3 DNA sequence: TGTGCCAGCAGGATCGGGGGGGCGCAGGGGAGCTCTGGGGCCAACGTCCTGACTTTC. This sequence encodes CASRIGGAQGSSGANVLTF.

CDR3 region: CASSLSSGGAVEQYF. The CDR3 DNA sequence: TGTGCCAGCAGCCTCAGTAGCGGGGGGGCTGTTGAGCAGTACTTC. The chain recombines TRBV7-9 with TRBJ2-7; 11 positions match TRBD2. The V and J ends lost 5 bases and 7 bases, in that order; junction bases with no gene match: 10. The CDR3 is 15 amino acids. The germline V gene has CDR1 SEHNR and CDR2 FQNEAQ (reference sequence).

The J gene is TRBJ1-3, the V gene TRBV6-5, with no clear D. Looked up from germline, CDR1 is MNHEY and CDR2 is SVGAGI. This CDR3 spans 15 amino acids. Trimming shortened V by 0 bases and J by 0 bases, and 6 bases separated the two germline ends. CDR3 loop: CASSYSQDSGNTIYF. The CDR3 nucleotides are TGTGCCAGCAGTTACTCCCAAGACTCTGGAAACACCATATATTTT.

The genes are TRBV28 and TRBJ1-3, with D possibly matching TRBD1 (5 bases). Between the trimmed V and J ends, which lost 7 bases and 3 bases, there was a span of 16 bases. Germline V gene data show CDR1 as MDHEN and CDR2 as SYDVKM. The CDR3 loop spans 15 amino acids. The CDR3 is CASIPGQASGNTIYF. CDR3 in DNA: TGTGCCAGCATCCCGGGGCAGGCTAGTGGAAACACCATATATTTT. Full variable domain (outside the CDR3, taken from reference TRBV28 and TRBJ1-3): DVKVTQSSRYLVKRTGEKVFLECVQDMDHENMFWYRQDPGLGLRLIYFSYDVKMKEKGDIPEGYSVSREKKERFSLILESASTNQTSMYLCASIPGQASGNTIYFGEGSWLTVV.